Below, 8 T cell receptor beta chains from the same sample are listed, as sequenced in a study of blood T cells in healthy people across ages. A J-beta primer mix and a sample-barcoded 5' primer were used in a second PCR of about 7 to 12 cycles. TCRdb passed the 5' RACE reads through MiXCR, listing each CDR3 protein once. This sample has about 1 million distinct CDR3 sequences, with almost 25% found just once. This same sample was also taken into another study, of T cells of mothers and their children.

Source material: blood. The receptors originated from a girl aged 2 to 10 in good health.

V gene TRBV19 combines with J gene TRBJ2-1; D remains unclear. Trimming shortened V by 3 bases and J by 0 bases, and 12 bases separated the two germline ends. The CDR3 sequence is 16 residues long. The germline V gene has CDR1 LNHDA and CDR2 SQIVND (reference sequence). The CDR3, as DNA: TGTGCCAGTAGTATTTCGCTGGTCGGCTCCTACAATGAGCAGTTCTTC. This sequence encodes CASSISLVGSYNEQFF.

V and J are TRBV25-1 and TRBJ2-4, with TRBD2 as a possible D gene (6 bases). The CDR3 is 14 residues long. The germline V gene has CDR1 MGHDK and CDR2 SYGVNS. V lost 7 bases, J lost 5 bases, and 15 bases lay in between. The CDR3 region is CASTSPGAQNIQYF. CDR3 nucleotides: TGTGCCAGCACCTCCCCGGGAGCGCAAAACATTCAGTACTTC.

This clonotype was recorded a few times. The chain employs TRBV5-1 and TRBJ2-5; TRBD1 matches 9 bases. Judging by the DNA end, TRBJ2-1 fits better; the J call may be wrong. The germline gives CDR1 SGHRS, CDR2 YFSETQ. This CDR3 has 14 residues. Here the CDR3 DNA reads TGCGCCAGCAGCTTGGGACAGGGGGTCAATGAGCAGTTCTTC. Its protein product is CASSLGQGVNEQFF.

The rearrangement links TRBV27 to TRBJ2-2; 7 bases agree with TRBD2. Germline trimming cut 3 bases from V and 6 bases from J; bases unmatched to any gene: 4. This CDR3 comprises 14 residues. Germline V lookup: CDR1 MNHEY, CDR2 SMNVEV (reference sequence). The CDR3, as DNA: TGTGCCAGCAGTTTTGGCGGGAGTTCCGGGGAGCTGTTTTTT. Its translation: CASSFGGSSGELFF.

In this sample, this clonotype turned up a few times. The CDR3 loop reads CASSSMAGDREGDTQYF. Written as DNA, the CDR3 is TGTGCCAGCAGTTCGATGGCCGGGGACCGCGAGGGAGATACGCAGTATTTT. This chain joins TRBV28 and TRBJ2-3, with D possibly called TRBD1 or TRBD2 (5 bases each). CDR3 length equals 17 residues. V lost 4 bases, J lost 5 bases, and 22 bases lay in between. CDR1 MDHEN and CDR2 SYDVKM come from the germline V gene.

This clonotype has just a few counts. V and J are TRBV3-1 and TRBJ2-3, with D perhaps TRBD2 (6 bases). V lost 3 bases and J 3 bases, leaving 10 bases between the germline ends. This CDR3 comprises 14 residues. Germline V gives CDR1 LGHDT, CDR2 YNNKEL (reference sequence). The CDR3 sequence: CASSHISGTDTQYF. The CDR3 region has the DNA TGTGCCAGCAGCCATATAAGCGGGACAGATACGCAGTATTTT.

This clonotype was seen a single time. The junction shows a germline mismatch at one end, possibly a read error. This sequence joins TRBV29-1 and TRBJ1-1; perhaps TRBD1 as D (6 bases). This CDR3 has 11 residues. CDR1 is SQVTM and CDR2 is ANQGSEA in the germline V gene. Here the CDR3 reads CSVDSAGHMLF. The DNA of the CDR3 is TGCAGCGTTGATTCGGCGGGACACATGCTCTTT.

This clonotype was detected once. The chain couples TRBV20-1 to TRBJ2-1; no firm D call. This CDR3 has 15 residues. CDR1 and CDR2 from the germline V gene are DFQATT and SNEGSKA (reference sequence). Between the trimmed V and J ends, which lost 0 bases and 0 bases, there was a span of 9 bases. The CDR3 spells CSARDVQSSYNEQFF. The CDR3 coding sequence is TGCAGTGCTAGAGATGTACAGAGCTCCTACAATGAGCAGTTCTTC.